The 5 T cell receptor beta chains below all came from one sample that was sequenced in a study of blood T cell repertoires in COVID-19 (dated by TCRdb to the early 2020s). Libraries were constructed by the immunoSEQ multiplex PCR assay. Held by TCRdb, this immuneACCESS table contains in-frame sequences only and omits some clones. Under half of the omission traces to an unresolved V gene where checked; the cause of the rest is unknown. The sample includes more than 400,000 clones, with 80% to 90% observed a single time. Approximately 3% of the sample rests with the top ten. The sequencing sample was made of peripheral blood. The source of these receptors is a human donor in a cohort sampled during active COVID-19.

With respect to this clone: This sample also contains other DNA sequences that code for the same CDR3. The chain employs TRBV19 and TRBJ1-1; TRBD1 agrees at 10 bases. Looked up from germline, CDR1 is LNHDA and CDR2 is SQIVND (reference sequence). The CDR3 runs 14 residues. V was pared by 5 bases and J by 5 bases, with 5 bases of the junction left unmatched. CDR3 coding DNA: TGTGCCAGTAGTCCCGGACAGGGGGGTACTGAAGCTTTCTTT. The encoded protein is CASSPGQGGTEAFF.

The rearrangement links TRBV9 to TRBJ2-7, with a possible D match to TRBD2 (6 bases). This CDR3 spans 16 amino acids. V dropped 0 bases and J dropped 5 bases, with 18 bases sitting between them. Germline CDR1 SGDLS, CDR2 YYNGEE. The CDR3 loop is CASSVETGATTHEQYF. DNA of the CDR3: TGTGCCAGCAGCGTAGAGACGGGAGCCACCACCCACGAGCAGTACTTC.

V usage is TRBV5-1 and J usage is TRBJ2-1, with 9 bases fitting TRBD2. This CDR3 region has 14 residues. With V trimmed by 7 bases and J by 6 bases, 8 bases remained unmatched. Germline CDR1 is SGHRS and CDR2 is YFSETQ. CDR3 amino acids: CASGGTSPANEQFF. The CDR3 DNA is TGCGCCAGCGGGGGGACTAGCCCCGCCAATGAGCAGTTCTTC.

This clone has a single count. The J gene is TRBJ2-7, the V gene TRBV5-4, with D unresolved. This CDR3 contains 14 residues. V lost 4 bases and J 0 bases, leaving 11 bases between the germline ends. CDR1 and CDR2 from the germline V gene are SGHNT and YYREEE (reference sequence). The CDR3 sequence: CASSQVSSSYEQYF. The CDR3 coding sequence is TGTGCCAGCAGCCAGGTATCGAGCTCCTACGAGCAGTACTTC.

The rearrangement links TRBV7-9 to TRBJ1-2, with D possibly matching TRBD1 (5 bases). The CDR3 has 10 amino acids. Germline V CDR1 and CDR2: SEHNR, FQNEAQ (reference sequence). With 5 bases removed from V and 12 bases from J, the gap between germline ends came to 10 bases. The CDR3 loop is CASSDRIHTF. The DNA for the CDR3 is TGTGCCAGCAGCGACAGAATCCACACCTTC. The variable domain in full, completed from reference TRBV7-9 and TRBJ1-2, reads DTGVSQNPRHKITKRGQNVTFRCDPISEHNRLYWYRQTLGQGPEFLTYFQNEAQLEKSRLLSDRFSAERPKGSFSTLEIQRTEQGDSAMYLCASSDRIHTFGSGTRLTVV.